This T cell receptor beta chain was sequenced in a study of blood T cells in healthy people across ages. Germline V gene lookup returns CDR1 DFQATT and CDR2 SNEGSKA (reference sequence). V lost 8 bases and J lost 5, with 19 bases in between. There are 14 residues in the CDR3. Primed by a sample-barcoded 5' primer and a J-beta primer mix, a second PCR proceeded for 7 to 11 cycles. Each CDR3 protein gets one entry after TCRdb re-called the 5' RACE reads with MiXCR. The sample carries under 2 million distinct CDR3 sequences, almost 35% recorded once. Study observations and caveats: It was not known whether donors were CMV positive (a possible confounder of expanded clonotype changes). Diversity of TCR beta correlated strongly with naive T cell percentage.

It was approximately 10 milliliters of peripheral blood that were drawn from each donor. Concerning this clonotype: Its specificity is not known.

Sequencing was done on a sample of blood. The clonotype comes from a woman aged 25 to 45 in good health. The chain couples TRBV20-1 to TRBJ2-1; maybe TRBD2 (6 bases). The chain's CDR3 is CSSGRRVGDNEQFF. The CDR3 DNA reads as TGCAGTTCAGGCAGGAGGGTCGGAGACAATGAGCAGTTCTTC.